Presented here are 9 T cell receptor beta chains from one specimen sequenced in a study of blood T cell repertoires in COVID-19. Produced via immunoSEQ multiplex PCR; TCRdb's table is partial and in-frame only. The data show 120,000 to 150,000 clones, with approximately 83% seen just once and approximately 8% held by the top ten. Sequencing used peripheral blood. The receptors were sampled from a woman in her fifties or sixties with COVID-19, enrolled during active disease.

The count of this clone is one. The chain employs TRBV11-2 and TRBJ1-5; no clear D. Germline V gene data show CDR1 as SGHAT and CDR2 as FQNNGV. This CDR3 contains 14 residues. V shed 2 bases and J shed 7 bases, with 12 bases lying between them. CDR3 in amino acids: CASSLSGVAQPQHF. For the CDR3, the DNA is TGTGCCAGCAGCTTATCCGGGGTTGCCCAGCCCCAGCATTTT.

The V gene is TRBV19, the J gene TRBJ2-3; D remains ambiguous. Germline V CDR1 and CDR2: LNHDA, SQIVND (reference sequence). The CDR3 runs 13 residues. Trimming cost V 6 bases and J 12 bases, with 19 bases left between them. CDR3 DNA sequence: TGTGCCAGTAGCTCGTCAGACTCGGGTTCTCAGTATTTT. Encoded protein: CASSSSDSGSQYF.

The chain combines TRBV6-5 with TRBJ1-2; D is possibly TRBD1 (5 bases). The CDR3 is made up of 13 amino acids. Per germline, CDR1 MNHEY and CDR2 SVGAGI. With 7 bases removed from V and 7 bases from J, the gap between germline ends came to 16 bases. The CDR3 DNA reads as TGTGCCAGCAATCATGGGGGGGTAGGTGGCTACACCTTC. The encoded protein is CASNHGGVGGYTF.

This chain joins TRBV6-1 and TRBJ1-2, with 8 positions matching TRBD1. The CDR3 is made up of 16 amino acids. The V gene's germline CDR1 is MNHNS and CDR2 SASEGT. Trimming at V came to 4 bases and at J to 4 bases, leaving 11 bases not matched to a gene. CDR3 nucleotides: TGTGCCAGCAGTGTGCTCTTAGTCCAGGGGGCCTATGGCTACACCTTC. Its translation: CASSVLLVQGAYGYTF.

The gene calls are TRBV10-2 and TRBJ1-4; D perhaps matches TRBD1 (5 bases). The CDR3 loop spans 14 amino acids. V was trimmed by 6 bases and J by 5 bases, leaving 13 bases between them. From germline, CDR1 is WSHSY and CDR2 SAAADI. CDR3 protein: CASSPDSPNEKLFF. The CDR3 DNA reads TGCGCCAGCAGCCCCGACAGCCCGAATGAAAAACTGTTTTTT.

V is TRBV14 and J is TRBJ2-3, with TRBD2 as a possible D gene (5 bases). The CDR3 contains 16 residues. The V gene's germline CDR1 is SGHDN and CDR2 FVKESK. V was clipped by 1 base and J by 0 bases, with 11 bases between them. For the CDR3, the DNA is TGTGCCAGCAGCCAAGGAACTAGGATGAGCACAGATACGCAGTATTTT. Amino acids: CASSQGTRMSTDTQYF.

This chain connects TRBV9 to TRBJ2-1, with 11 bases lining up with TRBD2. The CDR3 contains 15 residues. V lost 2 bases to trimming and J lost 7 bases; unmatched junction nucleotides: 5. Per the germline V gene, CDR1 is SGDLS and CDR2 is YYNGEE. The CDR3 nucleotides are TGTGCCAGCAGCGTTCTAGCGGGGGGTGAGAATGAGCAGTTCTTC. Protein product: CASSVLAGGENEQFF. The full variable domain, rest sourced from reference TRBV9 and TRBJ2-1, is DSGVTQTPKHLITATGQRVTLRCSPRSGDLSVYWYQQSLDQGLQFLIQYYNGEERAKGNILERFSAQQFPDLHSELNLSSLELGDSALYFCASSVLAGGENEQFFGPGTRLTVL.

The DNA of the CDR3 is TGTGCCAGCAGCTTAGTCGAGGACAGCTACTCTGGAAACACCATATATTTT. This translates into CASSLVEDSYSGNTIYF. The rearrangement joins TRBV7-8 to TRBJ1-3; maybe TRBD1 (6 bases). V lost 1 base to trimming and J lost 0 bases, with 13 bases between them. From germline, CDR1 is SGHVS and CDR2 FQNEAQ. The CDR3 extends over 17 amino acids.

The chain carries TRBV7-3 and TRBJ2-5, with TRBD2 as a possible D gene (5 bases). Germline loops: CDR1 SGHTA, CDR2 FQGTGA. CDR3 length: 12 residues. Trimming took 5 bases from V and 5 from J, leaving 9 bases between them. CDR3 in amino acids: CASSEGGETQYF. In nucleotides, the CDR3 is TGTGCCAGCAGCGAGGGTGGGGAGACCCAGTACTTC. Full variable domain (rest looked up from reference TRBV7-3 and TRBJ2-5): GAGVSQTPSNKVTEKGKYVELRCDPISGHTALYWYRQSLGQGPEFLIYFQGTGAADDSGLPNDRFFAVRPEGSVSTLKIQRTERGDSAVYLCASSEGGETQYFGPGTRLLVL.